This is a list of T cell receptor beta chains from one sample in a study of blood T cell repertoires in COVID-19. Measured with immunoSEQ multiplex PCR; TCRdb has only the in-frame clones, and not every one. The profile shows some 250,000 clones, roughly 93% of them singletons. The specimen was PBMCs or T cells enriched from blood (not recorded which). These receptors were collected from a woman aged 40 to 49 with acute COVID-19. Both conserved end residues are part of each CDR3. A D gene is named only where the DNA matches it firmly. Some rows have no size entry. The others give once, few or many, or a class for an expanded clone.

CDR3nt	CDR3aa	j_gene	v_gene	abundance	d_gene
TGTGCCAGCAGCTTAGTTGGGGGCACTGGGGGCTACACCTTC	CASSLVGGTGGYTF	TRBJ1-2	TRBV11-2	NA	NA
TGCAGCGCGGACAGACCAAACACCGGGGAGCTGTTTTTT	CSADRPNTGELFF	TRBJ2-2	TRBV29-1	NA	NA
TGTGCCAGCAGCTTACGGGACAGGGTCACTGAAGCTTTCTTT	CASSLRDRVTEAFF	TRBJ1-1	TRBV7-3	NA	TRBD1
TGTGCCAGCAGCTGGGGGGGGGACTACGAGCAGTACTTC	CASSWGGDYEQYF	TRBJ2-7	TRBV7-6	NA	TRBD2
TGTGCCAGCAGCCAGACAGGGGCCTATGGCTACACCTTC	CASSQTGAYGYTF	TRBJ1-2	TRBV6-5	NA	TRBD1
TGCGCCAGCAGCTGGGGGCTCCGGCAGGGGCTGGTTGAAAAACTGTTTTTT	CASSWGLRQGLVEKLFF	TRBJ1-4	TRBV5-1	NA	NA
TGTGCCAGCAGGGACCAGGGGGCGTACGGGGAGCTGTTTTTT	CASRDQGAYGELFF	TRBJ2-2	TRBV11-3	NA	TRBD1
TGTGCCAGCAGTTTATCGACTAGCGGGGGAAGTGGGCAGTACTTC	CASSLSTSGGSGQYF	TRBJ2-7	TRBV27	NA	TRBD2
TGCAGTGCTAGTGAGACAGGGAATGCGGACAATCAGCCCCAGCATTTT	CSASETGNADNQPQHF	TRBJ1-5	TRBV20-1	NA	TRBD1
TGTGCCTGGAGTACTCGGGAAGGCGAGATGGGAGATACGCAGTATTTT	CAWSTREGEMGDTQYF	TRBJ2-3	TRBV30	NA	NA
TGTGCCAGCAGCCCCTCAGGGGGCATAGATACGCAGTATTTT	CASSPSGGIDTQYF	TRBJ2-3	TRBV7-9	NA	TRBD1
TGTGCCTGGAGTGGGCAGGGGATGGGTCAGCCCCAGCATTTT	CAWSGQGMGQPQHF	TRBJ1-5	TRBV30	NA	NA
TGTGCCAGCAGCCTAGCGACCGGGGAGCTGTTTTTT	CASSLATGELFF	TRBJ2-2	TRBV28	NA	NA
TGTGCCAGCAGTGACAGGGGCGCTAACTATGGCTACACCTTC	CASSDRGANYGYTF	TRBJ1-2	TRBV5-4	NA	TRBD1
TGTGCCAGTAGTGCGGGGTCCGACTCCTACGAGCAGTACTTC	CASSAGSDSYEQYF	TRBJ2-7	TRBV19	NA	NA
TGTGCCAGCAGCCAAGAGCCTCTAGCGGGAGGCGAGAATGAGCAGTTCTTC	CASSQEPLAGGENEQFF	TRBJ2-1	TRBV4-2	NA	TRBD2
TGCAGCGTTGGAGACAGACAGGGCCTGAACACTGAAGCTTTCTTT	CSVGDRQGLNTEAFF	TRBJ1-1	TRBV29-1	few	TRBD1
TGTGCCAGCAGCCCGAGGGGGCCGACAGATACGCAGTATTTT	CASSPRGPTDTQYF	TRBJ2-3	TRBV11-2	NA	TRBD1
TGTGCCAGCAGCGCAACTAGCGGGGGGACCTCTGGGGCCAACGTCCTGACTTTC	CASSATSGGTSGANVLTF	TRBJ2-6	TRBV9	NA	TRBD2
TGTGCCAGCAATAACAGGGGTGATTCACCCCTCCACTTT	CASNNRGDSPLHF	TRBJ1-6	TRBV3-1/TRBV3-2	NA	TRBD1
TGCGCCAGCAGCTTTATCCGTTCTGGGGCCAACGTCCTGACTTTC	CASSFIRSGANVLTF	TRBJ2-6	TRBV5-1	NA	NA
TGTGCCATCGCCTTGCGCCGGGCTAGCCCCCATGAGCAGTTCTTC	CAIALRRASPHEQFF	TRBJ2-1	TRBV7-2	NA	NA
TGTGCCAGCAGCAAAGGAGGGGTGGGACAGCCAAACTATGGCTACACCTTC	CASSKGGVGQPNYGYTF	TRBJ1-2	TRBV21-1	NA	NA